Below, one T cell receptor (beta chain) is given with its context. The target antigen is unknown. The ends were cut back, 1 base at V and 4 bases at J, with 9 bases in the middle. There are 14 residues in the CDR3. CDR1 is SGHAT, CDR2 FQNNGV, per germline. The data belong to a study of T cell responses to AZD1222 COVID-19 vaccine. TCRdb's copy holds only in-frame clones and misses some; the assay was immunoSEQ multiplex PCR. This table has 79,000 or so clones, over 85% appearing once. Study results and caveats: Researchers report vaccine-associated CD4 TCRs spanning spike, with dominance at 160-218 and 743-854.

The chain carries TRBV11-2 and TRBJ2-3; the D gene could be TRBD1 or TRBD2 (5 bases each). The sequence derives from an adult who received the AZD1222 COVID-19 vaccine. The specimen comprised peripheral blood, sampled 28 days after the second AZD1222 dose. The CDR3 region has the DNA TGTGCCAGCAGCTTAGGTGGGGGTCCAGATACGCAGTATTTT. Protein: CASSLGGGPDTQYF.